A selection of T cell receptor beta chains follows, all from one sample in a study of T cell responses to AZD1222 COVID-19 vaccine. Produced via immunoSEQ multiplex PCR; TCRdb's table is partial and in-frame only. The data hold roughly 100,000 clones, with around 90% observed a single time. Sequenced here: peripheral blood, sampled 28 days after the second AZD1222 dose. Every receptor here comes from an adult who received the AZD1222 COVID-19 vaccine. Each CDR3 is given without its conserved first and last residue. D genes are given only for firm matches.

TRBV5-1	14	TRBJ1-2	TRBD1	ASSRDSGTVKYGYT
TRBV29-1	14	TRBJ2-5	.	SVEEGQGSVQETQY
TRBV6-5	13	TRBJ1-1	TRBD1	ASRRTGGENTEAF
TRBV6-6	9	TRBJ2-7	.	ASMYSYEQY
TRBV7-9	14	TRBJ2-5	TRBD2	ASSSPGLGFVETQY
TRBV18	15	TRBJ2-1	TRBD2	ASSPQLAGGTYNEQF
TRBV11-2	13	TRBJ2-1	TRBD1	ASSPSGTDYNEQF
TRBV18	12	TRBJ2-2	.	ASSPVRGTGELF
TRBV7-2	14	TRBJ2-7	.	ASSLAQGRKSYEQY
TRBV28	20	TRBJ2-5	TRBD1	ATPGAWGKQKMTGERFETQY
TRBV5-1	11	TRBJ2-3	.	ASSPRYSNTQY
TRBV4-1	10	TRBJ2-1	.	ASSQNRAEQF
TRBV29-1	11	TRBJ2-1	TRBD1	SDWGQGLHEQF
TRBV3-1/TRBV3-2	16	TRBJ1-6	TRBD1	ASSLGQGAFSYNSPLH
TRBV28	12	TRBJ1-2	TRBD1	ASSLRGRMYGYT
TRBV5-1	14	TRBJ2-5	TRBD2	ASSNTSGSFVQTQY
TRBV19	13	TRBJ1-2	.	ASRARDGANYGYT
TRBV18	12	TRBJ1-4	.	ASSQPGVNEKLF
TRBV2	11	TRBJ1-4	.	ASSRDSNEKLF
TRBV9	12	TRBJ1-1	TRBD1	ASSKDRANTEAF
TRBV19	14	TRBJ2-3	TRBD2	ASSILAGGSRNTQY
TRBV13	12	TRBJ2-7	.	ASSAKGISLEQY
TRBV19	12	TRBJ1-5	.	ASSIIQGNQPQH
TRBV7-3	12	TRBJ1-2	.	ASSFYVGNYGYT
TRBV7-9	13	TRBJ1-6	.	ASRFEGPGNSPLH
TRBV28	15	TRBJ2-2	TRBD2	ASNLGAGGVDTGELF
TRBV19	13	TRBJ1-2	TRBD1	ASSAGTGGAYGYT
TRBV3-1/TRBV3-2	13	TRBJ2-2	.	ASRQLGMNTGELF
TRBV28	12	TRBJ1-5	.	ASSRTLLNQPQH
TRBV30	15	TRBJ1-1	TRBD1	AWRGAGTGVLNTEAF
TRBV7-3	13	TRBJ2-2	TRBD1	ASSLGQPGTGELF